Listed here is a single T cell receptor (beta chain). This CDR3 is 14 amino acids long. V lost 4 bases and J 5 bases, leaving 16 bases between the germline ends. Looked up from germline, CDR1 is SGDLS and CDR2 is YYNGEE. Source study methods: Counts of nucleated cells, estimated from reference gene primer amplification, were obtained. The protocol was immunoSEQ multiplex PCR, while the TCRdb copy is restricted to in-frame clones and leaves out a portion. V, J and clone size reflect that table, while D and trimming were determined from the DNA. The data show over 200,000 clones, 83% seen once. The data derive from a study of blood T cell repertoires in COVID-19.

Sequencing used peripheral blood. The chain uses TRBV9 and TRBJ2-7; D remains ambiguous. This TCR derives from a man between 35 and 55 years old with active or convalescent COVID-19. The CDR3 here is CASSKDKSWDEQYF. The CDR3 DNA reads TGTGCCAGCAGCAAAGACAAGAGCTGGGACGAGCAGTACTTC.